A single T cell receptor beta chain is shown here with its context. The entry originates in a study of blood T cell repertoires in COVID-19. About the study: Spain, Italy and the United States supplied samples that represented acute and convalescent COVID-19.

Study processing details: How many nucleated cells were present was estimated from reference gene primer amplification. Here immunoSEQ multiplex PCR was the method, and the copy in TCRdb shows in-frame clones only, minus some. D and trimming come from the DNA, and the V and J calls and clone size come from that table. Here the sample spans 75,000 to 95,000 clones, about 87% being singletons. V lost 6 bases to trimming and J lost 0 bases, with 9 bases between them. CDR3 size: 14 residues. Germline CDR1 is LGHNT and CDR2 is FRNRAP. The sample taken for sequencing was peripheral blood. The clonotype originates from a man aged 50 or older with active COVID-19. The chain carries TRBV12-5 and TRBJ1-5; D is possibly TRBD1 (6 bases). The DNA of the CDR3 is TGTGCTAGTGGCAGGACAGCTAGCAATCAGCCCCAGCATTTT. Translated, it gives CASGRTASNQPQHF. Full variable domain (missing parts from reference TRBV12-5 and TRBJ1-5): DARVTQTPRHKVTEMGQEVTMRCQPILGHNTVFWYRQTMMQGLELLAYFRNRAPLDDSGMPKDRFSAEMPDATLATLKIQPSEPRDSAVYFCASGRTASNQPQHFGDGTRLSIL.